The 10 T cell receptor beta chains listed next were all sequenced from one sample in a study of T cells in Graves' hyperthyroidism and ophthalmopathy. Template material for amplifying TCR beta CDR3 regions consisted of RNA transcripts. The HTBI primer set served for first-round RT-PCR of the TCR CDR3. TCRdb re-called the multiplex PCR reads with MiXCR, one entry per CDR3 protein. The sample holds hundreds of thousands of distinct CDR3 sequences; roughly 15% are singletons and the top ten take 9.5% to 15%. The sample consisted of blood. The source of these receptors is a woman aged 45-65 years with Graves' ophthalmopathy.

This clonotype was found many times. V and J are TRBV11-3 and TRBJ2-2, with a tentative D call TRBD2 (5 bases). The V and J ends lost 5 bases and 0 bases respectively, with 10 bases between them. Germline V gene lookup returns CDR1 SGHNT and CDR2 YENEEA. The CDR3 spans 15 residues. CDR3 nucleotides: TGTGCCAGCAGCCCGGAGGCGTCGAACACCGGGGAGCTGTTTTTT. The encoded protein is CASSPEASNTGELFF.

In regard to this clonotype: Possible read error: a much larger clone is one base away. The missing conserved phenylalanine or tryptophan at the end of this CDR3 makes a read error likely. The CDR3 DNA is TGTGCCAGCATAACTCTCGGCAGCTCCTACGAGCAGTACCTC. It specifies CASITLGSSYEQYL. The V gene is TRBV5-6, the J gene TRBJ2-7; D uncertain. Trimming left V 6 bases short and J 0 bases short, with 13 bases between. CDR1 and CDR2 from the germline V gene are SGHDT and YYEEEE. The CDR3 spans 14 residues.

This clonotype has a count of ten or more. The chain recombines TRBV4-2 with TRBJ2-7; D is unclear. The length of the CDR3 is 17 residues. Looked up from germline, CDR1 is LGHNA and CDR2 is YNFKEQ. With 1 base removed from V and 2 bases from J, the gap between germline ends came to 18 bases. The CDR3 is CASSQVNNPTTPYEQYF. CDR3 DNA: TGTGCCAGCAGCCAAGTGAACAACCCCACCACCCCCTACGAGCAGTACTTC.

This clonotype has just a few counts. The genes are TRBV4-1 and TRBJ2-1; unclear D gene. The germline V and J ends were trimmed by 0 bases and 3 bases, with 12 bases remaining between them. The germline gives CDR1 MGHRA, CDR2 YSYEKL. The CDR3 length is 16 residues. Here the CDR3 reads CASSQDALESYNEQFF. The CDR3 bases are TGCGCCAGCAGCCAAGATGCGCTAGAAAGCTACAATGAGCAGTTCTTC.

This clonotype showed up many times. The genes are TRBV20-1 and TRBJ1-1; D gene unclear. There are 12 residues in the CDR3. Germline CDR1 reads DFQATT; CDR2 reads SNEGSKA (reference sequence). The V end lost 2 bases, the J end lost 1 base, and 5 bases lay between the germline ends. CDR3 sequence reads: CSARTQNTEAFF. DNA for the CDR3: TGCAGTGCTAGAACCCAGAACACTGAAGCTTTCTTT.

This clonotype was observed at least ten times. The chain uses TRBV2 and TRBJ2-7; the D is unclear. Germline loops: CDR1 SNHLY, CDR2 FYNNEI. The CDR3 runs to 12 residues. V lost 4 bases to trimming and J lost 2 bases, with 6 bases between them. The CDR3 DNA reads TGTGCCAGCAGTGGGGGAACCTACGAGCAGTACTTC. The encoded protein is CASSGGTYEQYF.

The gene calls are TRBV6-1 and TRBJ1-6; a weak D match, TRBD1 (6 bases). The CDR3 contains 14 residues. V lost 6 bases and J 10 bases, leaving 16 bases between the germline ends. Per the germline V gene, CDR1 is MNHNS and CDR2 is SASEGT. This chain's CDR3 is CASSHREGGSPLHF. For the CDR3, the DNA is TGTGCCAGCAGCCACAGGGAGGGAGGATCACCCCTCCACTTT.

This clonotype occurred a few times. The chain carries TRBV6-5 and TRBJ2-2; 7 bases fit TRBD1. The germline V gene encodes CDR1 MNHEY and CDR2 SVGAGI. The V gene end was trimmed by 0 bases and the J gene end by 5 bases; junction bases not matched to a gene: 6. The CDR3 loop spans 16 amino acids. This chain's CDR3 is CASSYSDRLKTGELFF. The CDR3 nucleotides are TGTGCCAGCAGTTACTCGGACAGGTTAAAAACCGGGGAGCTGTTTTTT.

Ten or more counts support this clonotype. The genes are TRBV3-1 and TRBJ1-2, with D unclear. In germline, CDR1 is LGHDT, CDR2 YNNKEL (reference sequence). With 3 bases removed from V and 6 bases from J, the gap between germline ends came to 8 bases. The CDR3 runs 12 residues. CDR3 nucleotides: TGTGCCAGCAGCCATTACGGGGATGGCTACACCTTC. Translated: CASSHYGDGYTF.

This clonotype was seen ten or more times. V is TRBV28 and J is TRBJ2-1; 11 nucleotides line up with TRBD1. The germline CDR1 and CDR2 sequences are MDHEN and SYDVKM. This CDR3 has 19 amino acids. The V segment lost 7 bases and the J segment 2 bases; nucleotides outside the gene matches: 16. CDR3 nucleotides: TGTGCCAGCAAAGGACCGGGACAGGGGGACAAGGGCCCCTACAATGAGCAGTTCTTC. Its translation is CASKGPGQGDKGPYNEQFF.